This passage covers 14 T cell receptor beta chains from one sample sequenced in a study of radiotherapy plus CTLA-4 blockade in lung cancer. Sequenced by immunoSEQ multiplex PCR; TCRdb stores in-frame clones only, minus some. The sample has some 70,000 clones, approximately 82% seen once. The source was peripheral blood, collected from a patient treated with radiotherapy plus ipilimumab. Every receptor here comes from a human donor with non-small cell lung cancer who had a partial response to radiotherapy plus ipilimumab.

The chain employs TRBV11-2 and TRBJ1-1; 7 bases map to TRBD1. CDR1 SGHAT and CDR2 FQNNGV come from the germline V gene. The CDR3 has 16 residues. After removal of 0 bases from V and 1 base from J, the junction contained 5 bases not matched to a gene. This chain's CDR3 is CASSLEWGQKNTEAFF. The CDR3 DNA reads TGTGCCAGCAGCTTAGAATGGGGACAGAAGAACACTGAAGCTTTCTTT.

This chain links TRBV4-1 with TRBJ1-4; TRBD1 agrees at 7 bases. The CDR3 runs 15 residues. V lost 4 bases to trimming and J lost 5 bases; unmatched junction nucleotides: 7. CDR1 and CDR2 (germline): MGHRA, YSYEKL. The CDR3 nucleotides read TGCGCCAGCAGCCCCCAGGGGGGAGTAAATGAAAAACTGTTTTTT. Translated: CASSPQGGVNEKLFF.

The rearrangement uses TRBV5-4 and TRBJ2-4, with D perhaps TRBD2 (5 bases). The V and J ends lost 4 bases and 5 bases respectively, with 19 bases between them. This CDR3 region has 16 residues. Germline assignment: CDR1 SGHNT and CDR2 YYREEE (reference sequence). The CDR3 DNA sequence: TGTGCCAGCAGCCCGGCGCAGGCGGGTCGTCAAAACATTCAGTACTTC. Residues: CASSPAQAGRQNIQYF.

The gene calls are TRBV19 and TRBJ1-5; 9 nucleotides agree with TRBD1. The CDR3 runs 16 residues. The germline gives CDR1 LNHDA, CDR2 SQIVND (reference sequence). V lost 1 base to trimming and J lost 2 bases; unmatched junction nucleotides: 3. The CDR3 nucleotides are TGTGCCAGTAGTATAGCTAGGACAGGGGGCAATCAGCCCCAGCATTTT. This sequence encodes CASSIARTGGNQPQHF.

The CDR3 loop reads CASSPRQGTGNEQFF. The CDR3 DNA reads TGTGCCAGCAGCCCTAGACAGGGGACTGGCAATGAGCAGTTCTTC. The rearrangement links TRBV5-4 to TRBJ2-1, with 8 bases aligning to TRBD1. Germline V CDR1 and CDR2: SGHNT, YYREEE (reference sequence). The CDR3 has 15 amino acids. V was pared by 4 bases and J by 6 bases, with 9 bases of the junction left unmatched.

This clone was seen just once. The sample carries other DNA sequences with the same CDR3. The gene calls are TRBV5-6 and TRBJ2-7, with D tentatively TRBD2 (6 bases). The CDR3 extends over 13 amino acids. Looked up from germline, CDR1 is SGHDT and CDR2 is YYEEEE. Trimming pared 0 bases from V and 3 bases from J, leaving 7 bases between. The CDR3 is CASSLVGGYEQYF. The CDR3 region has the DNA TGTGCCAGCAGCTTGGTGGGGGGCTACGAGCAGTACTTC.

CDR3 protein: CASSPSGQVTDTQYF. The CDR3 coding sequence is TGTGCCAGCAGTCCATCCGGACAGGTCACAGATACGCAGTATTTT. The chain joins TRBV7-6 to TRBJ2-3; 7 bases agree with TRBD1. CDR3 size: 15 residues. V was pared by 6 bases and J by 2 bases, with 8 bases of the junction left unmatched. Looked up from germline, CDR1 is SGHVS and CDR2 is FNYEAQ.

This clone has a handful of counts. The chain recombines TRBV5-1 with TRBJ1-2; TRBD1 matches 8 bases. V was pared by 5 bases and J by 4 bases, with 4 bases of the junction left unmatched. Germline lookup yields CDR1 SGHRS and CDR2 YFSETQ. The CDR3 runs 13 residues. The CDR3 region is CASSSDRGYGYTF. CDR3 DNA sequence: TGCGCCAGCAGTTCCGACAGGGGCTATGGCTACACCTTC. The full variable domain, rest sourced from reference TRBV5-1 and TRBJ1-2, is KAGVTQTPRYLIKTRGQQVTLSCSPISGHRSVSWYQQTPGQGLQFLFEYFSETQRNKGNFPGRFSGRQFSNSRSEMNVSTLELGDSALYLCASSSDRGYGYTFGSGTRLTVV.

J is TRBJ2-3 and V is TRBV5-1; TRBD1 agrees at 9 bases. This CDR3 is built from 14 residues. Germline V gives CDR1 SGHRS, CDR2 YFSETQ. The ends lost 7 bases at V and 4 bases at J; junction bases unmatched: 7. CDR3 sequence reads: CASQQGAGPDTQYF. The CDR3 nucleotides read TGCGCCAGCCAACAGGGGGCTGGCCCAGATACGCAGTATTTT.

This sequence joins TRBV7-9 and TRBJ2-1; no reliable D call. The CDR3 runs to 12 residues. Trimming cost V 2 bases and J 6 bases, with 5 bases left between them. Germline V gives CDR1 SEHNR, CDR2 FQNEAQ (reference sequence). In DNA form, the CDR3 reads TGTGCCAGCAGCTTACTACCCAATGAGCAGTTCTTC. Its translation: CASSLLPNEQFF.

The chain employs TRBV18 and TRBJ2-7, with a tentative D call TRBD1 (5 bases). The germline gives CDR1 KGHSH, CDR2 LQKENI. CDR3 size: 13 residues. Trimming pared 3 bases from V and 5 bases from J, leaving 11 bases between. The chain's CDR3 is CASSPGQSHEQYF. The CDR3 coding sequence is TGTGCCAGCTCACCTGGACAAAGCCACGAGCAGTACTTC. Full variable domain (outside the CDR3, taken from reference TRBV18 and TRBJ2-7): NAGVMQNPRHLVRRRGQEARLRCSPMKGHSHVYWYRQLPEEGLKFMVYLQKENIIDESGMPKERFSAEFPKEGPSILRIQQVVRGDSAAYFCASSPGQSHEQYFGPGTRLTVT.

This chain joins TRBV2 and TRBJ2-3; D ambiguous. Trimming removed 3 bases from V and 4 bases from J, with 5 bases in between. Germline V gene lookup returns CDR1 SNHLY and CDR2 FYNNEI. CDR3 size: 12 residues. The CDR3 coding sequence is TGTGCCAGCAGTGAGTCGGCAGATACGCAGTATTTT. This gives the protein CASSESADTQYF.

The chain links TRBV19 to TRBJ2-2; 8 nucleotides agree with TRBD2. CDR3 length equals 15 residues. CDR1 is LNHDA, CDR2 SQIVND, per germline (reference sequence). V lost 7 bases to trimming and J lost 1 base; unmatched junction nucleotides: 5. CDR3 sequence (DNA): TGTGCCAGTACCCAAGCGGGAGTGAACACCGGGGAGCTGTTTTTT. Translated: CASTQAGVNTGELFF.

V is TRBV10-2 and J is TRBJ2-7; D perhaps matches TRBD2 (5 bases). The germline V gene has CDR1 WSHSY and CDR2 SAAADI. V was shortened by 3 bases and J by 2 bases, with 8 bases between the two germline ends. The CDR3 runs 13 residues. The CDR3 sequence is CASSEASTYEQYF. The CDR3 coding sequence is TGCGCCAGCAGTGAAGCTAGCACCTACGAGCAGTACTTC.